The 10 T cell receptor beta chains presented below share a single source sample, sequenced in a study of CD8 T cells in ankylosing spondylitis. One entry per CDR3 protein, called by TCRdb with MiXCR from the 5' RACE reads. The data show about 360,000 distinct CDR3 sequences, roughly 22% seen once. The sample taken for sequencing was blood, either unsorted or a sorted T cell fraction (not recorded which). The receptors shown here come from a male donor with ankylosing spondylitis or in good health (not recorded which).

The chain recombines TRBV9 with TRBJ2-7; perhaps TRBD2 as D (6 bases). Trimming removed 1 base from V and 0 bases from J, with 8 bases in between. The CDR3 sequence is 14 residues long. The V gene's germline CDR1 is SGDLS and CDR2 YYNGEE. DNA of the CDR3: TGTGCCAGCAGCGTACACGGGGGCTCCTACGAGCAGTACTTC. Its translation is CASSVHGGSYEQYF. Complete variable domain (other parts from reference TRBV9 and TRBJ2-7): DSGVTQTPKHLITATGQRVTLRCSPRSGDLSVYWYQQSLDQGLQFLIQYYNGEERAKGNILERFSAQQFPDLHSELNLSSLELGDSALYFCASSVHGGSYEQYFGPGTRLTVT.

This clonotype was observed a handful of times. The chain recombines TRBV12-3 or TRBV12-4 with TRBJ2-7; possibly TRBD1 or TRBD2 for D (5 bases each). V was clipped by 1 base and J by 3 bases, with 13 bases between them. This CDR3 is built from 15 residues. The CDR3 loop reads CASSLEEGHYYEQYF. The CDR3, as DNA: TGTGCCAGCAGTTTAGAAGAGGGGCACTACTACGAGCAGTACTTC.

V and J are TRBV29-1 and TRBJ2-5; the match to TRBD1 covers 9 bases. The CDR3 has 13 residues. Trimming cost V 7 bases and J 4 bases; bases outside gene matches: 7. In germline, CDR1 is SQVTM, CDR2 ANQGSEA. The CDR3 loop is CSAGTGRGETQYF. The CDR3 nucleotides are TGCAGCGCTGGGACAGGGAGGGGAGAGACCCAGTACTTC.

The rearrangement uses TRBV30 and TRBJ1-2; D gene uncertain. CDR1 is GTSNPN and CDR2 is SVGIG in the germline V gene (reference sequence). V was shortened by 1 base and J by 4 bases, with 16 bases between the two germline ends. The CDR3 has 15 residues. CDR3 sequence (DNA): TGTGCCTGGAGTGATGCCGGGTACCTAGCCTATGGCTACACCTTC. Translation: CAWSDAGYLAYGYTF.

This clonotype has more than one count but fewer than ten. The rearrangement links TRBV7-9 to TRBJ2-7, with D maybe TRBD2 (6 bases). Germline loops: CDR1 SEHNR, CDR2 FQNEAQ (reference sequence). The CDR3 is made up of 13 amino acids. The V and J ends lost 4 bases and 4 bases respectively, with 11 bases between them. CDR3 DNA sequence: TGTGCCAGCAGCTCTTGGGACTTATACGAGCAGTACTTC. Its translation: CASSSWDLYEQYF.

Only one count was recorded for this clonotype. The rearrangement uses TRBV2 and TRBJ2-3; 12 bases map to TRBD2. The germline CDR1 and CDR2 sequences are SNHLY and FYNNEI. This CDR3 comprises 16 residues. V dropped 4 bases and J dropped 2; count of bases not matched to a gene: 4. The DNA for the CDR3 is TGTGCCAGCAGTGGGACTAGCGGGGACCACACAGATACGCAGTATTTT. Translating it yields CASSGTSGDHTDTQYF.

This clonotype was seen repeatedly, ten times or more. The chain employs TRBV20-1 and TRBJ2-3; no firm D call. Looked up from germline, CDR1 is DFQATT and CDR2 is SNEGSKA (reference sequence). The V and J ends lost 2 bases and 1 base respectively, with 4 bases between them. The CDR3 runs to 12 residues. This chain's CDR3 is CSARPRTDTQYF. In DNA, the CDR3 is TGCAGTGCTAGACCTCGCACAGATACGCAGTATTTT.

This sequence joins TRBV9 and TRBJ1-1, with D maybe TRBD1 (6 bases). The CDR3 consists of 14 residues. V was cut by 3 bases and J by 2 bases, with 11 bases left in between. Per the germline V gene, CDR1 is SGDLS and CDR2 is YYNGEE. The CDR3 DNA follows: TGTGCCAGCAGCGCCACCGGGGGCAACACTGAAGCTTTCTTT. Translation: CASSATGGNTEAFF.

This clonotype turned up a few times. The genes are TRBV5-6 and TRBJ2-3; the D gene is possibly TRBD1 (7 bases). CDR3 length equals 14 residues. In germline, CDR1 is SGHDT, CDR2 YYEEEE. The V gene lost 4 bases and the J gene lost 6 bases, with 15 bases spanning the gap. CDR3 nucleotide sequence: TGTGCCAGCAGCCACGGACAGGAGGGTGATACGCAGTATTTT. The encoded protein is CASSHGQEGDTQYF.

This clonotype was seen a handful of times. The V gene is TRBV5-1, the J gene TRBJ2-3; D assignment may be TRBD1 or TRBD2 (5 bases each). Germline CDR1 and CDR2: SGHRS and YFSETQ. Between the trimmed V and J ends, which lost 2 bases and 6 bases, there was a span of 13 bases. The CDR3 covers 14 residues. The CDR3 region has the DNA TGCGCCAGCAGCTTCGAGGGGCTTGATGATACGCAGTATTTT. Translating it yields CASSFEGLDDTQYF.